This T cell receptor beta chain stems from a study of T cells after yellow fever vaccination. About the study: SMART-Seq v4 Ultra Low Input prepared the low-cell-number fractions.

UMIs were added to TCR cDNA along with a universal primer site when it was made by 5'RACE template switching. TCRdb re-called the 5' RACE reads with MiXCR, one entry per CDR3 protein. The data contain under 600,000 distinct CDR3 sequences, around a fifth of them singletons. With V trimmed by 4 bases and J by 6 bases, 11 bases remained unmatched. This CDR3 contains 17 residues. Germline V lookup: CDR1 SGHRS, CDR2 YFSETQ. Notes on this clonotype: Its matching antigen is unknown.

General observations from the study: Across the CD4 and CD8 compartments, a small share of clonotypes was present in both. Booster samples showed a return of most primary-vaccination clones (under 98% CD4, 85% to 90% CD8).

The rearrangement joins TRBV5-1 to TRBJ2-2, with 11 bases lining up with TRBD1. The clonotype comes from a man aged 18 to 29 who received the YFV17D yellow fever vaccine. This material consisted of PBMCs, taken roughly 23 days after the first yellow fever vaccination. The CDR3 reads CASSTRTGGTGSGELFF. The CDR3 nucleotides are TGCGCCAGCAGCACACGGACAGGGGGCACCGGGTCCGGGGAGCTGTTTTTT.